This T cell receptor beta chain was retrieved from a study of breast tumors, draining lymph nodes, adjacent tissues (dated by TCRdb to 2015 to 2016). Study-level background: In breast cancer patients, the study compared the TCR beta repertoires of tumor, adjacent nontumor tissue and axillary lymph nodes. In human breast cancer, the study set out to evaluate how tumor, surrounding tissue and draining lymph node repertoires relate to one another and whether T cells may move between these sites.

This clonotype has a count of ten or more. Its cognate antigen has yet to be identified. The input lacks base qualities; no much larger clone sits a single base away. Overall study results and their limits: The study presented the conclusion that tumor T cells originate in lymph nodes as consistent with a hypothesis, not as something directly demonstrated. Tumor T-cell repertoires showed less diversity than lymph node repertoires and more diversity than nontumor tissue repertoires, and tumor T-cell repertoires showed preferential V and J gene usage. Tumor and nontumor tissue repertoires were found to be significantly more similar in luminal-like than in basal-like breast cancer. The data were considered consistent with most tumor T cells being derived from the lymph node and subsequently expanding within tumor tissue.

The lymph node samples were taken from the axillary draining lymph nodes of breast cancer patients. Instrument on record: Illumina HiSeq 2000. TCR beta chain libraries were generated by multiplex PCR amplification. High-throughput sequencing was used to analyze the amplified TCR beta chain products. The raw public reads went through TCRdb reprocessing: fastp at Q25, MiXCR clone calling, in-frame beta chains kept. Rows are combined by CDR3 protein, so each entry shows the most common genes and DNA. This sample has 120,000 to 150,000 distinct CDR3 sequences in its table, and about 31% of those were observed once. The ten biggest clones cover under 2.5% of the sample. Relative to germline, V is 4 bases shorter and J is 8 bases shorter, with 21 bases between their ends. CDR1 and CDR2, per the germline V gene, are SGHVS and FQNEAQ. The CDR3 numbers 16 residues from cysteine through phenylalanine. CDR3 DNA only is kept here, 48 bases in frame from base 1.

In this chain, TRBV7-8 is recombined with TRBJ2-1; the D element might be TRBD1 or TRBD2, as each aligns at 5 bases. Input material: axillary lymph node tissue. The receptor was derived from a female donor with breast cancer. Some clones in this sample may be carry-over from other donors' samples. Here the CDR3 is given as CASSSYEGTTLDEQFF. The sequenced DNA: TGTGCCAGCAGCTCTTATGAAGGGACCACCCTAGATGAGCAGTTCTTC.